The T cell receptor beta chain described here comes from a study of CD8+ T cells in alopecia areata. This clone appeared a single time. Its target is unknown. Treatment reported: oral pan-JAK inhibitor, 5-10 mg twice daily. Lesional scalp tissue (obtained by punch biopsy) and peripheral blood were collected from alopecia areata patients. Germline V gene lookup returns CDR1 LGHNA and CDR2 YSLEER. CDR3 length: 15 residues. The V end lost 0 bases, the J end lost 5 bases, and 10 bases lay between the germline ends. Sequencing templates came from extracted RNA that was reverse transcribed into cDNA. Libraries were prepared by immunoSEQ multiplex PCR; TCRdb keeps only in-frame clonotypes and omits some of them. This table has some 180,000 clones, approximately 53% appearing once. General observations from the study: Many expanded lesional clones persisted in scalp and blood during tofacitinib treatment.

The source was CD8+ T cells sorted from blood, collected at week 24, from a patient treated with tofacitinib. This chain connects TRBV4-3 to TRBJ1-4; D possibly corresponds to TRBD1 (5 bases). This receptor was taken from a human donor with alopecia areata. CDR3 bases: TGCGCCAGCAGCCAAGAAGGGGCGTCAAATGAAAAACTGTTTTTT. This encodes CASSQEGASNEKLFF.